Detailed here is one T cell receptor beta chain. Antigen: not known. These data are taken from a study of T cell repertoires in cytomegalovirus infection. Overall study context: Public TCR beta signatures provided an indication of both CMV infection and a matching HLA type.

TCRdb fed the reads into MiXCR, producing one record per CDR3 protein. This table holds fewer than 900,000 distinct CDR3 sequences, under 35% found once. CDR3 size: 15 residues. Looked up from germline, CDR1 is MGHRA and CDR2 is YSYEKL. Trimming removed 1 base from V and 5 bases from J, with 14 bases in between. This chain links TRBV4-1 with TRBJ1-2; D gene ambiguous. Sequencing used cultured CD8+ T cells from PBMCs, obtained from culture after CMV antigen stimulation. This receptor was identified in a human donor in good health (CMV status not recorded). Some clones in this sample may be carry-over from other donors' samples. CDR3 protein: CASSQAATELYGYTF. The CDR3 DNA sequence: TGCGCCAGCAGCCAAGCGGCCACAGAACTTTATGGCTACACCTTC.